This TCR beta chain is drawn from a study of vaccination effects on CD4 cells after COVID-19. Study-level points and caveats: Marked clonal contraction of infection- and vaccine-induced clones was seen late after vaccination.

Clones were read by immunoSEQ multiplex PCR, and TCRdb kept only the in-frame ones, dropping some. The table includes about 69,000 clones, around four fifths detected once. The CDR3 is 13 amino acids. The germline gives CDR1 SGHRS, CDR2 YFSETQ. V gave up 3 bases and J gave up 5 bases, with 9 bases separating them. In the case of this clone: What it binds is not known.

Expansion with viral peptide pools was applied to antigen-specific CD4+ T cells by the ViraFEST assay prior to sequencing. Subsequent to a culture period of more than 9 days, CD4+ T cells were isolated. All study participants received two doses of BNT162b2 or mRNA-1273 vaccine. For each well, two million PBMC were cultured with about 10 IU/ml IL-2 and roughly 9.8 ug/ml peptides. This receptor was identified in a human donor who received a COVID-19 vaccine. The material was CD4+ T cells from PBMCs cultured with HCoV-OC43 spike peptides, obtained after COVID-19 vaccination. As for subset: HCoV-OC43 spike overlapping peptide pool stimulation. The V call is TRBV5-1, the J call TRBJ2-1; a possible D gene is TRBD1 (5 bases). CDR3 protein: CASSSQVNNEQFF. The CDR3 DNA is TGCGCCAGCAGCTCACAGGTAAACAATGAGCAGTTCTTC. Looking up the rest from reference TRBV5-1 and TRBJ2-1 gives the full variable domain: KAGVTQTPRYLIKTRGQQVTLSCSPISGHRSVSWYQQTPGQGLQFLFEYFSETQRNKGNFPGRFSGRQFSNSRSEMNVSTLELGDSALYLCASSSQVNNEQFFGPGTRLTVL.